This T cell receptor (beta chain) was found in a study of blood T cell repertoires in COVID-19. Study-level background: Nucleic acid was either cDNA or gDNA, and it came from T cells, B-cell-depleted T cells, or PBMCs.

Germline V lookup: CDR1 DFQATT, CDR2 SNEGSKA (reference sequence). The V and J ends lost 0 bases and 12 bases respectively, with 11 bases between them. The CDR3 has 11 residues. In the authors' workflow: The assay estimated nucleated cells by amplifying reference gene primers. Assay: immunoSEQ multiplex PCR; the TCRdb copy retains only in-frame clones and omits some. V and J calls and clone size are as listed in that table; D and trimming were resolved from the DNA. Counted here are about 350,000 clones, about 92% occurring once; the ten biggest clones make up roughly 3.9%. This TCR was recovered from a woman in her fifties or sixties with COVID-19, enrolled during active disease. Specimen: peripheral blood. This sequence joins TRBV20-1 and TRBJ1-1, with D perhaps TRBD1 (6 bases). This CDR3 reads CSARDGGAPFF. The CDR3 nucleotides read TGCAGTGCTAGAGATGGGGGGGCGCCTTTCTTT.